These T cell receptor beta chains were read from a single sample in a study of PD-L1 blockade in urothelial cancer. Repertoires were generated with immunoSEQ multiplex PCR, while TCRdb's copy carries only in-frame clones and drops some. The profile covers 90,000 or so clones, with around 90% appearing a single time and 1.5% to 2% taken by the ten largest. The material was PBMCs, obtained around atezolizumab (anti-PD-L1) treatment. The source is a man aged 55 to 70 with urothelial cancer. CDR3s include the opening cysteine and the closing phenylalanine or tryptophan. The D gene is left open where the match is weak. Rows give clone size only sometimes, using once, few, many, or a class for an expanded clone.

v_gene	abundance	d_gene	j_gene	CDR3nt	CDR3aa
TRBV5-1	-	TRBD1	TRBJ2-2	TGCGCCAGCGGATATGGACAGGGGGCGGGCACCGGGGAGCTGTTTTTT	CASGYGQGAGTGELFF
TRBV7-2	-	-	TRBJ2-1	TGTGCCAGCAGCTTAGGACAGGTAGTTGGCAATGAGCAGTTCTTC	CASSLGQVVGNEQFF
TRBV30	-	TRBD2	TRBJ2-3	TGTGCCTGGACTAGCGGTAACACAGATACGCAGTATTTT	CAWTSGNTDTQYF
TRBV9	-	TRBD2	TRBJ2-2	TGTGCCAGCAGCGGCCAACTAGCGGGAGGTCCCCTGAGCAGGGAGGAGCTGTTTTTT	CASSGQLAGGPLSREELFF
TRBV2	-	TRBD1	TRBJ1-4	TGTGCCAGCAGCTCGGGACAGGGGAATGAAAAACTGTTTTTT	CASSSGQGNEKLFF
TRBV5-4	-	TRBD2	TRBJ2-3	TGTGCCAGCAGCCCCGGGACTAGCGGGAGAACAGATACGCAGTATTTT	CASSPGTSGRTDTQYF
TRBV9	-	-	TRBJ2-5	TGTGCCAGCAGCGTAGTGGATTCGGGGACCCAGTACTTC	CASSVVDSGTQYF
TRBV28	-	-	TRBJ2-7	TGTGCCAGCAGGCCCACAGGGAAGTGGGGCCACTACGAGCAGTACTTC	CASRPTGKWGHYEQYF
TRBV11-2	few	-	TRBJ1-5	TGTGCCAGCAGCTTAGAACAGGGTAATCAGCCCCAGCATTTT	CASSLEQGNQPQHF
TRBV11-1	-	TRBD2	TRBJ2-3	TGTGCCAGCAGCTTTCAAGCGGGGAACACAGATACGCAGTATTTT	CASSFQAGNTDTQYF
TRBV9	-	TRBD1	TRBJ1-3	TGTGCCAGCAGCGTAGGACAGGGCTCTGGAAACACCATATATTTT	CASSVGQGSGNTIYF
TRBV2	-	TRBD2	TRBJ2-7	TGTGCCAGCAGGGGGACTAGCGGGAATCACGAGCAGTACTTC	CASRGTSGNHEQYF